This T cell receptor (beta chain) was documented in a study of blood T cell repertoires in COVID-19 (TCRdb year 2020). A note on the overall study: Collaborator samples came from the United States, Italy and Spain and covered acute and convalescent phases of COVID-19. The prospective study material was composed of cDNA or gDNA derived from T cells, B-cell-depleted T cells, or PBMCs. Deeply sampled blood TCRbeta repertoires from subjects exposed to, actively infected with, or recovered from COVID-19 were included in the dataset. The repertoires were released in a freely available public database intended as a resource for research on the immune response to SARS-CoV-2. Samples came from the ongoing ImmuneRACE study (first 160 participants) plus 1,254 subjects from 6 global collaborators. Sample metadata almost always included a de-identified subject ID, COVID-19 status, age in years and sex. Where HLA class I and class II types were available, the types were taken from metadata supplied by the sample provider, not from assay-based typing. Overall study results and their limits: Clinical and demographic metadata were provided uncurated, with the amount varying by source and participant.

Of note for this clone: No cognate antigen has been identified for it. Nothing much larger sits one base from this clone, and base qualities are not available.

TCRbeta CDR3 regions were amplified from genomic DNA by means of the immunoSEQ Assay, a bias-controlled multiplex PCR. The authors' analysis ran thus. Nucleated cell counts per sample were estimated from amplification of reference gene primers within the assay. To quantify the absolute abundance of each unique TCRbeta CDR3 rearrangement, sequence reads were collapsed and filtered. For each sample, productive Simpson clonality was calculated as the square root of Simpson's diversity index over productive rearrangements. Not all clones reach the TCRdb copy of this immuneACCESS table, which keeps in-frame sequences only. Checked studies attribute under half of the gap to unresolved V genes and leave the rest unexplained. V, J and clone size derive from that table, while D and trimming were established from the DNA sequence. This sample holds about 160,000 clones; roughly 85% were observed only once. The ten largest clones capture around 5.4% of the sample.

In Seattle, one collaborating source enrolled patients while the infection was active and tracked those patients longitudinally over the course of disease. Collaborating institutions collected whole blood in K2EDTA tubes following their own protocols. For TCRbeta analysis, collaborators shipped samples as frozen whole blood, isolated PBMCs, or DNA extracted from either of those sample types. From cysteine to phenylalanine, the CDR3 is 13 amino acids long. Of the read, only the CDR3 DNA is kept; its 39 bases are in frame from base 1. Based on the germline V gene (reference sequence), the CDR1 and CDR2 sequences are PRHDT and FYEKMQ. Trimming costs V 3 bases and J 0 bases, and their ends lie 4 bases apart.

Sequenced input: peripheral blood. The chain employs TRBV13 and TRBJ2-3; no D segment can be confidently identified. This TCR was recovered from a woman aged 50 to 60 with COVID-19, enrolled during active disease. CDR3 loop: CASSFPSTDTQYF. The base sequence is TGTGCCAGCAGCTTCCCTAGCACAGATACGCAGTATTTT.